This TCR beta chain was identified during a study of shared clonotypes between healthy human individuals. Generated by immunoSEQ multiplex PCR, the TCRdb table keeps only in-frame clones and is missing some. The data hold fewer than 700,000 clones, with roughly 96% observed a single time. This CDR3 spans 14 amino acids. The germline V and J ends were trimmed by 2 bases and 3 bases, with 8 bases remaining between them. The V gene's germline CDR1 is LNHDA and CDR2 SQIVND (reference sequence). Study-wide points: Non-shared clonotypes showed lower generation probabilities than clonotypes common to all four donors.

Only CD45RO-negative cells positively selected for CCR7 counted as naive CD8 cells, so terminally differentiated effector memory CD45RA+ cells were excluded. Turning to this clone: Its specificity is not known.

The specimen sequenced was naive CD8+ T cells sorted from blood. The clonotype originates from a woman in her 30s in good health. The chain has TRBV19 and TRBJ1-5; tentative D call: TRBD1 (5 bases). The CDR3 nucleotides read TGTGCCAGTAGTATACAGGGAAACAATCAGCCCCAGCATTTT. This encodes CASSIQGNNQPQHF.